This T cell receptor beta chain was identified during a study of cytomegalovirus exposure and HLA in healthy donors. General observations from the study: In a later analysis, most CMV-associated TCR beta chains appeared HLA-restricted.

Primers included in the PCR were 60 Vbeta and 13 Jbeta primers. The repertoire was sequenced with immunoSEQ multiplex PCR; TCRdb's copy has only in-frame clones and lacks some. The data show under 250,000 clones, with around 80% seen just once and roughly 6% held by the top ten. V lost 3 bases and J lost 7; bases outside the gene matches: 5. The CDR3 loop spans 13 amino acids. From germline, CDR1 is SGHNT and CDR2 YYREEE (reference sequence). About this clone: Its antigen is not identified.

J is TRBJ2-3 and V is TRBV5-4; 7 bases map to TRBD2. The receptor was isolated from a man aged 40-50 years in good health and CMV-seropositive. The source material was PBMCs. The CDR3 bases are TGTGCCAGCAGCTCGACTAGCTCAAATACGCAGTATTTT. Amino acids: CASSSTSSNTQYF.